Each of the 9 T cell receptor beta chains below was sequenced from the same sample in a study of blood T cell repertoires in COVID-19. Generated by immunoSEQ multiplex PCR, the TCRdb table keeps only in-frame clones and is missing some. The sample has under 60,000 clones; under 90% are singletons. Input material: peripheral blood. The receptors originated from a man aged 55 to 70 with acute or convalescent COVID-19.

The V and J genes are TRBV13 and TRBJ2-7; 12 bases agree with TRBD1. Germline CDR1 is PRHDT and CDR2 is FYEKMQ (reference sequence). Trimming at V came to 3 bases and at J to 5 bases, leaving 8 bases not matched to a gene. The CDR3 is 16 residues long. DNA for the CDR3: TGTGCCAGCAGCTTTCCTACCGGGACAGGGGGCGACGAGCAGTACTTC. Amino acids: CASSFPTGTGGDEQYF. The variable domain in full, completed from reference TRBV13 and TRBJ2-7, reads AAGVIQSPRHLIKEKRETATLKCYPIPRHDTVYWYQQGPGQDPQFLISFYEKMQSDKGSIPDRFSAQQFSDYHSELNMSSLELGDSALYFCASSFPTGTGGDEQYFGPGTRLTVT.

The gene calls are TRBV19 and TRBJ1-3, with D possibly TRBD1 on 6 matching bases. Trimming removed 3 bases at V and 3 bases at J, with 15 bases between. Germline V gene lookup returns CDR1 LNHDA and CDR2 SQIVND (reference sequence). The CDR3 length is 16 residues. CDR3 nucleotides: TGTGCCAGTAGTATGCCCCGGGGGGCGCATGGAAACACCATATATTTT. Translated, it gives CASSMPRGAHGNTIYF.

The CDR3 nucleotides are TGTGCCACCAGCAGCACCAGCCGACAGGGCGATGAGCAGTTCTTC. The encoded protein is CATSSTSRQGDEQFF. The rearrangement uses TRBV15 and TRBJ2-1; 7 positions match TRBD1. The CDR3 is made up of 15 amino acids. CDR1 is LNHNV, CDR2 YYDKDF, per germline (reference sequence). The V segment lost 3 bases and the J segment 8 bases; nucleotides outside the gene matches: 10.

The chain recombines TRBV6-5 with TRBJ1-1; D is perhaps TRBD1 (5 bases). In germline, CDR1 is MNHEY, CDR2 SVGAGI. This CDR3 comprises 14 residues. The V gene lost 6 bases and the J gene lost 4 bases, with 15 bases spanning the gap. The CDR3 region is CASSVTERGTEAFF. CDR3 in DNA: TGTGCCAGCAGCGTTACGGAAAGGGGCACTGAAGCTTTCTTT.

The CDR3 sequence: CASSLDLLGGTEAFF. The CDR3 nucleotides read TGTGCCAGCAGCTTGGACCTACTGGGAGGCACTGAAGCTTTCTTT. The chain has TRBV5-6 and TRBJ1-1; the D is unclear. V lost 0 bases and J lost 4, with 13 bases in between. CDR3 length: 15 residues. Germline V gene lookup returns CDR1 SGHDT and CDR2 YYEEEE. Supplemented by reference TRBV5-6 and TRBJ1-1, the full variable domain reads DAGVTQSPTHLIKTRGQQVTLRCSPKSGHDTVSWYQQALGQGPQFIFQYYEEEERQRGNFPDRFSGHQFPNYSSELNVNALLLGDSALYLCASSLDLLGGTEAFFGQGTRLTVV.

This clone came up once. This chain joins TRBV11-2 and TRBJ1-1, with 7 bases that match TRBD1. The length of the CDR3 is 16 residues. Losses at the gene ends were 0 bases for V and 1 base for J; bases not matched to a gene: 5. Germline CDR1 reads SGHAT; CDR2 reads FQNNGV. CDR3 DNA sequence: TGTGCCAGCAGCTTAGATATAGGGACAGCGAACACTGAAGCTTTCTTT. Translation gives CASSLDIGTANTEAFF.

The rearrangement joins TRBV19 to TRBJ2-2, with 12 bases that match TRBD2. J lost 2 bases, V lost 10 bases, and 8 bases had no gene match. The CDR3 runs 16 residues. CDR1 is LNHDA, CDR2 SQIVND, per germline (reference sequence). The CDR3 is CATTTSGGTNTGELFF. For the CDR3, the DNA is TGTGCCACCACTACTAGCGGGGGGACTAACACCGGGGAGCTGTTTTTT.

The chain has TRBV7-6 and TRBJ1-2; possibly TRBD1 for D (6 bases). The V gene lost 1 base and the J gene lost 0 bases, with 9 bases spanning the gap. The CDR3 sequence is 15 residues long. Germline loops: CDR1 SGHVS, CDR2 FNYEAQ. The CDR3 reads CASSLDTGTNYGYTF. In DNA, the CDR3 is TGTGCCAGCAGCTTAGATACAGGGACTAACTATGGCTACACCTTC.

The chain is built from TRBV3-1 (or the pseudogene TRBV3-2) and TRBJ1-2; 10 nucleotides line up with TRBD1. Per germline, CDR1 LGHDT and CDR2 YNNKEL (reference sequence). CDR3 size: 14 residues. V lost 1 base, J lost 6 bases, and 2 bases stayed unmatched. The CDR3 reads CASSQGTGGDGYTF. CDR3 sequence (DNA): TGTGCCAGCAGCCAAGGGACAGGGGGGGATGGCTACACCTTC.